What follows describes a single T cell receptor beta chain. The sample belongs to a study of blood T cell repertoires in COVID-19. Study context: From T cells, B-cell-depleted T cells, or PBMCs came the material, which was cDNA or gDNA.

Assay: immunoSEQ multiplex PCR; the TCRdb copy retains only in-frame clones and omits some. The data contain roughly 200,000 clones, about 88% of them singletons. This CDR3 has 14 amino acids. From germline, CDR1 is KGHDR and CDR2 SFDVKD. V was shortened by 6 bases and J by 1 base, with 9 bases between the two germline ends. This TCR came from a woman aged 50 to 60 with COVID-19, enrolled during active disease. The sample taken for sequencing was peripheral blood. V usage is TRBV24-1 and J usage is TRBJ1-5; the D is unclear. Written as DNA, the CDR3 is TGTGCCACCAGTTCCAGGAGGAGCAATCAGCCCCAGCATTTT. Protein product: CATSSRRSNQPQHF.